The 7 T cell receptor beta chains in this list originate from one sample, sequenced in a study of resident and recirculating memory T cells in vitiligo. Assay used: immunoSEQ multiplex PCR; TCRdb lists only in-frame clones, some missing. Among around 78,000 clones listed, around 90% were seen once. The sequenced material came from blood. The receptors were gathered from a male donor with vitiligo.

The chain has TRBV6-1 and TRBJ2-1; TRBD1 is a possible D gene (6 bases). This CDR3 region has 15 residues. Germline assignment: CDR1 MNHNS and CDR2 SASEGT. V lost 6 bases and J lost 2, with 14 bases in between. This CDR3 is CASSYRDKPYNEQFF. DNA of the CDR3: TGTGCCAGCAGCTACCGGGACAAACCCTACAATGAGCAGTTCTTC.

There are a few counts of this clone. The chain has TRBV30 and TRBJ2-2, with 7 bases matching TRBD2. In germline, CDR1 is GTSNPN, CDR2 SVGIG (reference sequence). J lost 3 bases, V lost 0 bases, and 1 base had no gene match. The CDR3 spans 14 residues. The DNA for the CDR3 is TGTGCCTGGAGTGTAACTAGCGACACCGGGGAGCTGTTTTTT. It encodes CAWSVTSDTGELFF.

This clone turned up a few times. This sequence joins TRBV7-8 and TRBJ1-5, with 7 bases lining up with TRBD1. The CDR3 consists of 14 residues. J was trimmed by 7 bases and V by 5 bases; bases with no gene match: 8. Germline V CDR1 and CDR2: SGHVS, FQNEAQ. CDR3 DNA sequence: TGTGCCAGCAGCCCGAGACAGGGAAGGCAGCCCCAGCATTTT. Protein: CASSPRQGRQPQHF. Variable domain in full (rest from reference TRBV7-8 and TRBJ1-5): GAGVSQSPRYKVAKRGQDVALRCDPISGHVSLFWYQQALGQGPEFLTYFQNEAQLDKSGLPSDRFFAERPEGSVSTLKIQRTQQEDSAVYLCASSPRQGRQPQHFGDGTRLSIL.

This chain uses TRBV5-1 with TRBJ1-3; D may be TRBD1 (5 bases). Germline V gene lookup returns CDR1 SGHRS and CDR2 YFSETQ. Deletions cut 3 bases from V and 2 bases from J, with 15 bases between. CDR3 length equals 16 residues. DNA for the CDR3: TGCGCCAGCAGCTCCCGAGACAGCCCAACTGGAAACACCATATATTTT. It specifies CASSSRDSPTGNTIYF.

This clone was seen a single time. The chain links TRBV4-1 to TRBJ1-4; D not certain. Trimming shortened V by 0 bases and J by 7 bases, and 18 bases separated the two germline ends. CDR3 length equals 17 residues. The germline gives CDR1 MGHRA, CDR2 YSYEKL. CDR3 sequence (DNA): TGCGCCAGCAGCCAAGATAGGTTGAGGAAACGAGGTGAAAAACTGTTTTTT. Translated: CASSQDRLRKRGEKLFF.

The chain couples TRBV6-5 to TRBJ2-7, with TRBD1 as a possible D gene (5 bases). The V gene's germline CDR1 is MNHEY and CDR2 SVGAGI. There are 14 residues in the CDR3. Trimming took 2 bases from V and 1 from J, leaving 9 bases between them. In DNA form, the CDR3 reads TGTGCCAGCAGTTACGGGGCGGTTTCCTACGAGCAGTACTTC. Encoded protein: CASSYGAVSYEQYF.

The V call is TRBV5-1, the J call TRBJ2-1; 9 positions match TRBD2. V trimming: 4 bases; J trimming: 6 bases; junction bases outside the gene matches: 14. This CDR3 has 17 amino acids. Germline CDR1 SGHRS, CDR2 YFSETQ. CDR3 in DNA: TGCGCCAGCAGCCCTTGGATAGGCGGGAGGGACCTCAATGAGCAGTTCTTC. This gives the protein CASSPWIGGRDLNEQFF.